This T cell receptor beta chain derives from a study of CD8+ T cells in alopecia areata. Study summary: Treated patients took oral tofacitinib at 5 to 10 mg twice daily.

The CDR3 runs 15 residues. Germline CDR1 and CDR2: SEHNR and FQNEAQ (reference sequence). Trimming took off 2 bases at V and 3 bases at J, with 11 bases between the two ends. Researchers took lesional scalp punch biopsies and peripheral blood from people who were alopecia areata patients. Sorting of PBMCs yielded the CD4+ and CD8+ T cells. RNA was extracted and reverse transcribed into cDNA as the sequencing template. Some clones are missing from TCRdb's copy, which holds only in-frame ones; the method was immunoSEQ multiplex PCR. The sample records 130,000 to 150,000 clones, approximately 50% being singletons. This clone has a handful of counts.

V and J are TRBV7-9 and TRBJ1-3, with D perhaps matching TRBD1 (5 bases). Here the sequenced sample was CD4+ T cells sorted from blood, taken at week 0. This TCR came from a human donor with alopecia areata. CDR3 in amino acids: CASSLTGGGGNTIYF. CDR3 nucleotide sequence: TGTGCCAGCAGCTTAACCGGGGGTGGTGGAAACACCATATATTTT.